A selection of T cell receptor beta chains follows, all from one sample in a study of spatial heterogeneity in lung cancer. TCRdb re-derived calls from the 5' RACE reads in MiXCR, one entry per CDR3 protein. The sample yields 20,000 or so distinct CDR3 sequences, about 3% seen once. Source: PBMCs, taken at surgery. These receptors originate from a female donor with early-stage non-small cell lung cancer. Each CDR3 is given with its conserved first and last residue. The order of the fields is J gene, clone size, D gene, V gene, CDR3 protein, CDR3 DNA. The D gene is left open where the match is weak. Expanded clones get a size class; other rows say once, few or many, or leave the size out.

J: TRBJ1-4; size: many; D: -; V: TRBV11-2; CDR3: CASSSSPTNEKLFF; DNA: TGTGCCAGCAGCTCTTCCCCAACTAATGAAAAACTGTTTTTT
J: TRBJ2-1; size: many; D: TRBD2; V: TRBV24-1; CDR3: CATSGSTGTSGIQAYNEQFF; DNA: TGTGCCACCAGTGGTTCAACCGGGACTAGCGGGATTCAGGCCTACAATGAGCAGTTCTTC
J: TRBJ2-1; size: many; D: -; V: TRBV6-5; CDR3: CASSLLGGRANDEQFF; DNA: TGTGCCAGCAGTTTGTTGGGCGGCAGAGCGAACGATGAGCAGTTCTTC
J: TRBJ2-7; size: many; D: -; V: TRBV24-1; CDR3: CATSDALGEQYF; DNA: TGTGCCACCAGTGACGCCCTTGGCGAGCAGTACTTC
J: TRBJ1-1; size: few; D: -; V: TRBV18; CDR3: CASSSDMNTEAFF; DNA: TGTGCCAGCTCATCCGACATGAACACTGAAGCTTTCTTT
J: TRBJ2-7; size: many; D: -; V: TRBV2; CDR3: CASSERPGETYEQYF; DNA: TGTGCCAGCAGTGAACGGCCAGGGGAAACCTACGAGCAGTACTTC
J: TRBJ2-1; size: many; D: -; V: TRBV7-2; CDR3: CASKPGESSASNEQFF; DNA: TGTGCCAGCAAACCCGGCGAATCTAGCGCTTCCAATGAGCAGTTCTTC
J: TRBJ2-7; size: many; D: -; V: TRBV28; CDR3: CASSLAVRVAEQYF; DNA: TGTGCCAGCAGTTTGGCGGTCAGGGTTGCCGAGCAGTACTTC
J: TRBJ1-1; size: many; D: -; V: TRBV20-1; CDR3: CSAREPQVGVAFF; DNA: TGCAGTGCTAGAGAGCCACAGGTAGGAGTAGCTTTCTTT
J: TRBJ2-1; size: many; D: -; V: TRBV18; CDR3: CASSPRGEMNEQFF; DNA: TGTGCCAGCTCACCGAGAGGGGAGATGAATGAGCAGTTCTTC
J: TRBJ1-1; size: few; D: TRBD1; V: TRBV19; CDR3: CASRTGSNTEAFF; DNA: TGTGCCAGCAGGACAGGGAGTAACACTGAAGCTTTCTTT
J: TRBJ2-7; size: many; D: TRBD2; V: TRBV9; CDR3: CASSPHWTSLYEQYF; DNA: TGTGCCAGCAGCCCACACTGGACTAGCCTCTACGAGCAGTACTTC
J: TRBJ2-1; size: many; D: TRBD2; V: TRBV7-9; CDR3: CASSPGTSGNNEQFF; DNA: TGTGCCAGCAGCCCAGGGACTAGCGGAAACAATGAGCAGTTCTTC
J: TRBJ1-5; size: many; D: TRBD1; V: TRBV3-1; CDR3: CASSQDFSGGQPQHF; DNA: TGTGCCAGCAGCCAAGATTTCTCAGGGGGACAGCCCCAGCATTTT
J: TRBJ2-1; size: -; D: TRBD1; V: TRBV7-6; CDR3: CASSWTGYNEQFF; DNA: TGTGCCAGCAGCTGGACAGGTTACAATGAGCAGTTCTTC
J: TRBJ2-1; size: many; D: TRBD2; V: TRBV15; CDR3: CATSNKKTSGDLYEQFF; DNA: TGTGCCACCAGCAATAAGAAGACTAGCGGTGACCTTTACGAGCAGTTCTTC
J: TRBJ2-1; size: many; D: TRBD2; V: TRBV18; CDR3: CASSPPVGTSDGEQFF; DNA: TGTGCCAGCTCACCACCGGTTGGGACTAGTGATGGTGAGCAGTTCTTC
J: TRBJ2-6; size: few; D: -; V: TRBV6-1; CDR3: CASSQGSAGANVLTF; DNA: TGTGCCAGCAGTCAGGGATCGGCTGGGGCCAACGTCCTGACTTTC
J: TRBJ2-1; size: many; D: TRBD2; V: TRBV25-1; CDR3: CASSELGGSSYNEQFF; DNA: TGTGCCAGCAGTGAATTAGGCGGGAGCTCCTACAATGAGCAGTTCTTC
J: TRBJ2-7; size: many; D: TRBD2; V: TRBV27; CDR3: CASSIGRWYEQYF; DNA: TGTGCCAGCAGTATCGGGAGGTGGTACGAGCAGTACTTC